These 13 T cell receptor beta chains were sequenced from one sample in a study of CD8+CD57+ T cells in acquired aplastic anemia. Profiling of TCR beta VDJ combinations and CDR3 sequences used genomic DNA as template. TCRdb ran MiXCR on the reads and lists one entry per CDR3 protein. The sample consists of around 190,000 distinct CDR3 sequences, about half of them appearing once. Selection for sequencing was limited to patients who had shown CD8+CD57+ cell expansion by flow cytometry. The sequenced sample consisted of sorted CD4+, CD8+, or CD8+CD57+ T cells (not recorded which) from PBMCs. These receptors were collected from a human donor with aplastic anemia.

The chain combines TRBV20-1 with TRBJ1-2; no clear D. Trimming removed 0 bases from V and 2 bases from J, with 10 bases in between. The CDR3 runs to 14 residues. Germline values: CDR1 DFQATT, CDR2 SNEGSKA (reference sequence). The CDR3 coding sequence is TGCAGTGCTAGAGATCATGGAGGGAACTATGGCTACACCTTC. It translates to CSARDHGGNYGYTF.

Points on this clonotype: The missing conserved phenylalanine or tryptophan at the end of this CDR3 makes a read error likely. V is TRBV2 and J is TRBJ2-7; possibly TRBD1 for D (5 bases). This CDR3 has 15 amino acids. Trimming left V 6 bases short and J 0 bases short, with 15 bases between. CDR1 SNHLY and CDR2 FYNNEI come from the germline V gene. This CDR3 is CASREVDSNSYEQYY. The CDR3 DNA reads TGTGCCAGCAGAGAGGTTGACAGCAACTCCTACGAGCAGTACTAC.

This clonotype was observed at least ten times. The chain links TRBV29-1 to TRBJ2-7; the match to TRBD1 covers 12 bases. CDR3 length equals 13 residues. The V segment lost 6 bases and the J segment 6 bases; nucleotides outside the gene matches: 6. CDR1 is SQVTM, CDR2 ANQGSEA, per germline. CDR3 bases: TGCAGCGTCGACCCGGGACAGGGGGCCGAGCAGTACTTC. Its translation: CSVDPGQGAEQYF.

This clonotype was recorded at least ten times. The chain carries TRBV3-1 and TRBJ2-7, with 8 positions matching TRBD2. This CDR3 spans 15 amino acids. Trimming cost V 1 base and J 3 bases; bases outside gene matches: 5. Germline V gives CDR1 LGHDT, CDR2 YNNKEL (reference sequence). The CDR3 sequence is CASSQGLAGRYEQYF. As DNA, the CDR3 is TGTGCCAGCAGCCAAGGCCTAGCGGGTCGCTACGAGCAGTACTTC.

In this sample, this clonotype turned up many times. The V gene is TRBV7-9, the J gene TRBJ2-3, with 9 bases fitting TRBD2. The V and J ends lost 5 bases and 1 base, in that order; junction bases with no gene match: 4. Germline values: CDR1 SEHNR, CDR2 FQNEAQ (reference sequence). The CDR3 contains 15 residues. The DNA for the CDR3 is TGTGCCAGCAGCCAACCTAGCGGGGGCACAGATACGCAGTATTTT. Its translation: CASSQPSGGTDTQYF.

With respect to this clonotype: One end of the junction is discordant with germline, which a read error may explain. The chain employs TRBV12-3 or TRBV12-4 and TRBJ2-7; 10 bases map to TRBD2. The CDR3 consists of 14 residues. The CDR3: CTSSLSGGAGEQYF. The CDR3 bases are TGTACCAGCAGCCTCAGCGGGGGGGCAGGCGAGCAGTACTTC.

The chain uses TRBV28 and TRBJ2-3; 10 bases agree with TRBD2. Germline CDR1 is MDHEN and CDR2 is SYDVKM. Trimming took 1 base from V and 1 from J; bases not matched to a gene: 2. This CDR3 comprises 16 residues. CDR3 region: CASSLSGTSGTDTQYF. Here the CDR3 DNA reads TGTGCCAGCAGTTTATCTGGGACTAGCGGCACAGATACGCAGTATTTT.

The V call is TRBV6-5, the J call TRBJ2-2, with 7 nucleotides matching TRBD2. Germline CDR1 MNHEY, CDR2 SVGAGI. V trimming: 4 bases; J trimming: 3 bases; junction bases outside the gene matches: 8. This CDR3 is built from 16 residues. CDR3 DNA: TGTGCCAGCAGTTCAGTTGGGGCGGGGGACACCGGGGAGCTGTTTTTT. Its protein is CASSSVGAGDTGELFF.

This clonotype occurred many times. This chain connects TRBV11-3 to TRBJ1-1; perhaps TRBD1 as D (6 bases). The CDR3 covers 13 residues. Germline loops: CDR1 SGHNT, CDR2 YENEEA. The V gene lost 5 bases and the J gene lost 2 bases, with 9 bases spanning the gap. In DNA form, the CDR3 reads TGTGCCAGCAGCCCCGGGACAAACACTGAAGCTTTCTTT. This encodes CASSPGTNTEAFF.

This clonotype showed up just a few times. The CDR3, as DNA: TGTGCCACCGTTTTATGGGACGGAACTTACAATGAGCAGTTCTTC. It codes for CATVLWDGTYNEQFF. The genes are TRBV15 and TRBJ2-1; D is tentatively TRBD1 or TRBD2 (5 bases each). Germline CDR1 reads LNHNV; CDR2 reads YYDKDF (reference sequence). This CDR3 is 15 amino acids long. V was clipped by 8 bases and J by 4 bases, with 18 bases between them. The entire variable domain, with the rest obtained from reference TRBV15 and TRBJ2-1, is as follows: DAMVIQNPRYQVTQFGKPVTLSCSQTLNHNVMYWYQQKSSQAPKLLFHYYDKDFNNEADTPDNFQSRRPNTSFCFLDIRSPGLGDTAMYLCATVLWDGTYNEQFFGPGTRLTVL.

This clonotype is a singleton in its sample. The chain is built from TRBV6-4 and TRBJ1-6; D is unclear. CDR3 length: 12 residues. V was shortened by 7 bases and J by 6 bases, with 7 bases between the two germline ends. Germline-derived CDR1 and CDR2 are MRHNA and SNTAGT. The CDR3 bases are TGTGCCAGCATACCTTTTAATTCACCCCTCCACTTT. It translates to CASIPFNSPLHF.

The chain employs TRBV30 and TRBJ1-2; 9 bases agree with TRBD1. CDR3 length equals 14 residues. Germline CDR1 GTSNPN, CDR2 SVGIG (reference sequence). The J segment lost 4 bases and the V segment lost 1 base, leaving 4 bases of the junction unmatched. The CDR3 is CAWSAGTGIYGYTF. The DNA of the CDR3 is TGTGCCTGGAGTGCCGGGACAGGGATCTATGGCTACACCTTC.

The CDR3, as DNA: TGCAGCGTTGAACAGGGGACCCGCCTTCGTGAGCAGTTCTTC. It codes for CSVEQGTRLREQFF. The chain combines TRBV29-1 with TRBJ2-1; tentative D call: TRBD1 (6 bases). This CDR3 has 14 residues. The germline gives CDR1 SQVTM, CDR2 ANQGSEA. V lost 2 bases, J lost 9 bases, and 17 bases lay in between.